Listed below are T cell receptor beta chains from one sample, sequenced in a study of T cell changes during pregnancy in multiple sclerosis. TCRdb's table, derived via immunoSEQ multiplex PCR, lists solely in-frame clones and lacks some. The table lists more than 80,000 clones, approximately 90% of them singletons, with less than 2% in the top ten. This specimen consisted of peripheral blood, obtained after pregnancy. These receptors were collected from a female donor with multiple sclerosis, enrolled in a pregnancy study. CDR3s include the opening cysteine and the closing phenylalanine or tryptophan. A D gene is named only where the DNA matches it firmly. Rows may omit the clone size; those that give it use once, few, many or a size class.

clone size,V gene,D gene,J gene,CDR3 protein,CDR3 DNA
once,TRBV19,TRBD2,TRBJ2-5,CASSPGTSGRAWETQYF,TGTGCCAGTAGCCCCGGGACTAGCGGGAGGGCCTGGGAGACCCAGTACTTC
-,TRBV5-4,-,TRBJ1-1,CASSFGHNTEAFF,TGTGCCAGCAGCTTCGGTCACAACACTGAAGCTTTCTTT
once,TRBV21-1,-,TRBJ1-2,CASSKRSGVNYGYTF,TGTGCCAGCAGCAAAAGAAGCGGGGTCAACTATGGCTACACCTTC
-,TRBV5-6,-,TRBJ2-1,CASSLVSVYTYNEQFF,TGTGCCAGCAGCTTGGTGTCCGTGTATACCTACAATGAGCAGTTCTTC
-,TRBV18,-,TRBJ1-2,CASSHSNYGYTF,TGTGCCAGCTCACACAGTAACTATGGCTACACCTTC
-,TRBV15,-,TRBJ1-2,CATSRDRGDTRYGYTF,TGTGCCACCAGCAGAGACCGAGGGGACACCCGCTATGGCTACACCTTC
-,TRBV10-3,TRBD2,TRBJ2-1,CAITRGTGTRNEQFF,TGTGCCATCACTCGAGGGACCGGGACTAGGAATGAGCAGTTCTTC
-,TRBV6-4,TRBD1,TRBJ1-4,CASSEGTGDANEKLFF,TGTGCCAGCAGTGAAGGGACAGGGGATGCTAATGAAAAACTGTTTTTT
-,TRBV28,TRBD1,TRBJ2-7,CASSLDRVRSEQYF,TGTGCCAGCAGCTTGGACAGGGTTCGGAGCGAGCAGTACTTC
once,TRBV10-3,-,TRBJ1-1,CAISEQGWAEAFF,TGTGCCATCAGTGAGCAGGGATGGGCTGAAGCTTTCTTT
-,TRBV2,TRBD1,TRBJ1-2,CASSEVRQGAGYTF,TGTGCCAGCAGTGAGGTCCGACAGGGTGCTGGCTACACCTTC
-,TRBV27,TRBD1,TRBJ1-2,CASSFNRGSGYTF,TGTGCCAGCAGTTTCAACAGGGGGAGCGGCTACACCTTC
-,TRBV7-9,-,TRBJ2-7,CASRGPTYEQYF,TGTGCCAGCAGGGGGCCGACCTACGAGCAGTACTTC
-,TRBV2,TRBD1,TRBJ2-4,CASKRDSVAKNIQYF,TGTGCCAGCAAGAGGGACAGCGTTGCCAAAAACATTCAGTACTTC
-,TRBV6-5,TRBD1,TRBJ2-7,CASSTDRGATYEQYF,TGTGCCAGCAGCACTGACAGGGGGGCCACCTACGAGCAGTACTTC
once,TRBV6-5,TRBD1,TRBJ2-7,CASRTQGAVSEQYF,TGTGCCAGCAGAACCCAGGGGGCCGTCTCCGAGCAGTACTTC
-,TRBV9,TRBD1,TRBJ2-5,CASSVTGGWKETQYF,TGTGCCAGCAGCGTGACAGGGGGGTGGAAAGAGACCCAGTACTTC
-,TRBV30,-,TRBJ2-1,CAWSVNTVSYNEQFF,TGTGCCTGGAGTGTAAATACTGTCTCCTACAATGAGCAGTTCTTC
-,TRBV6-1,TRBD1,TRBJ1-1,CASSDQGTVTEAFF,TGTGCCAGCAGTGACCAAGGGACAGTCACTGAAGCTTTCTTT
-,TRBV28,TRBD1,TRBJ2-4,CATRRQGWPKNIQYF,TGTGCCACCAGAAGACAGGGGTGGCCCAAAAACATTCAGTACTTC
-,TRBV5-1,-,TRBJ1-1,CASTDSGTEAFF,TGCGCCAGCACCGACAGTGGCACTGAAGCTTTCTTT
-,TRBV9,TRBD1,TRBJ1-6,CASSAQPGQGWNSPLHF,TGTGCCAGCAGCGCACAACCGGGACAGGGATGGAATTCACCCCTCCACTTT
-,TRBV9,-,TRBJ2-2,CASRGRTENTGELFF,TGTGCCAGCAGGGGGAGGACGGAGAACACCGGGGAGCTGTTTTTT
-,TRBV5-6,TRBD1,TRBJ2-3,CASSLPGQGEADTQYF,TGTGCCAGCAGCTTACCGGGACAGGGGGAAGCAGATACGCAGTATTTT
-,TRBV5-1,TRBD2,TRBJ2-1,CASSLTGTSRSGEQFF,TGCGCCAGCAGCTTGACCGGGACTAGCCGTTCTGGGGAGCAGTTCTTC
-,TRBV6-1,TRBD2,TRBJ2-2,CASSEVSGGPNTGELFF,TGTGCCAGCAGTGAAGTGTCGGGAGGGCCTAACACCGGGGAGCTGTTTTTT
once,TRBV27,-,TRBJ2-7,CASRQDSSSGYEQYF,TGTGCCAGCAGACAAGACTCCAGTAGCGGCTACGAGCAGTACTTC
-,TRBV27,-,TRBJ2-7,CASRTGSYEQYF,TGTGCCAGCAGAACAGGCTCCTACGAGCAGTACTTC
once,TRBV4-1,-,TRBJ1-4,CASSSTQGIGEKLFF,TGCGCCAGCAGCTCTACTCAGGGAATAGGAGAAAAACTGTTTTTT
-,TRBV7-8,-,TRBJ2-5,CASSSGHPNYF,TGTGCCAGCAGCTCGGGACACCCAAACTACTTC
-,TRBV9,TRBD2,TRBJ2-3,CASSVSSGSFTEDTQYF,TGTGCCAGCAGCGTATCTAGCGGATCTTTTACGGAGGATACGCAGTATTTT
-,TRBV2,-,TRBJ2-1,CASSVRLDNEQFF,TGTGCCAGCAGTGTTCGGTTAGACAATGAGCAGTTCTTC
-,TRBV30,-,TRBJ1-2,CAWKRRPPLEGYTF,TGTGCCTGGAAAAGAAGGCCGCCGCTAGAAGGCTACACCTTC
-,TRBV10-3,TRBD2,TRBJ2-7,CAISDQGLAGGSSYEQYF,TGTGCCATCAGTGACCAGGGACTAGCGGGAGGCAGCTCCTACGAGCAGTACTTC
-,TRBV5-1,-,TRBJ2-1,CASSLVVGEGAATEQFF,TGCGCCAGCAGCTTGGTGGTTGGGGAAGGGGCGGCGACTGAGCAGTTCTTC
-,TRBV7-3,TRBD2,TRBJ2-3,CASSSKLAGGADTQYF,TGTGCCAGCAGCTCAAAGCTAGCGGGGGGAGCAGATACGCAGTATTTT
-,TRBV27,TRBD1,TRBJ1-5,CASSFRGRMDQPQHF,TGTGCCAGCAGTTTCAGGGGGCGCATGGATCAGCCCCAGCATTTT
-,TRBV19,-,TRBJ1-2,CASRSPGGTNYGYTF,TGTGCCAGTAGATCCCCCGGCGGAACAAACTATGGCTACACCTTC
-,TRBV2,TRBD1,TRBJ2-6,CATGQGVSGANVLTF,TGTGCCACAGGACAGGGAGTCTCTGGGGCCAACGTCCTGACTTTC
-,TRBV11-2,-,TRBJ1-3,CASREGVEDTIYF,TGTGCCAGCAGAGAGGGGGTTGAAGACACCATATATTTT
-,TRBV27,TRBD1,TRBJ1-1,CASRLQGPSNTEAFF,TGTGCCAGCAGGCTACAGGGGCCCTCGAACACTGAAGCTTTCTTT